What follows is one TCR beta chain and its context. The data stem from a study of T cells in Graves' hyperthyroidism and ophthalmopathy. Study-wide context: Prior to any treatment, at the point of initial diagnosis, peripheral blood was collected.

Regions amplified from RNA transcripts were the TCR beta CDR3 regions. TCR CDR3 regions were first amplified by RT-PCR with HTBI primers. TCRdb fed the multiplex PCR reads into MiXCR, producing one record per CDR3 protein. The sample yields about 840,000 distinct CDR3 sequences, over 35% seen once. With 4 bases clipped from V and 3 bases from J, the junction kept 10 bases outside the gene matches. The CDR3 totals 18 residues. Germline assignment: CDR1 SGHRS and CDR2 YFSETQ. Graves' hyperthyroidism without ophthalmopathy progression within 18 months was termed stable. Those with hyperthyroidism were 18 to 65 years old, newly diagnosed, and ill for under 2 months. PBMCs were sourced from less than 13 ml fresh peripheral blood.

Source material: blood. This chain links TRBV5-1 with TRBJ1-4; 12 bases fit TRBD1. This TCR was recovered from a man aged 18 to 29 with Graves' hyperthyroidism. CDR3 DNA sequence: TGCGCCAGCAGCCCGGGGACAGGGGGCGAGGGTCCTAATGAAAAACTGTTTTTT. Protein product: CASSPGTGGEGPNEKLFF.